This T cell receptor beta chain appears in the sequencing data of a study of Tregs in tolerant kidney transplant recipients. Study-level information: Mixed chimerism was transient after nonmyeloablative marrow transplants from related graft donors. Study outcomes and limitations: Antigen-driven expansion was suggested because donor-specific Tregs expanded more than all Tregs in tolerant patients.

This table comes from immunoSEQ multiplex PCR, and its TCRdb copy is limited to in-frame clones, with some not included. This sample contains about 48,000 clones. Thawed PBMCs were FACS-sorted into unstimulated CD4+CD25+CD127- regulatory T cells, CD4+CD25- non-regulatory cells, CD4 and CD8 cells. The CDR3 loop spans 15 amino acids. The J segment lost 6 bases and the V segment lost 0 bases, leaving 4 bases of the junction unmatched. About this clone: The target antigen is unknown. The CDR3 end lies 3 residues beyond the end of the read and is filled in from the germline J gene.

The sequences come from CD4+ T cells from blood, collected before the transplant. The chain combines TRBV23-1 with TRBJ2-2; 7 positions agree with TRBD1. TRBV23-1 is placed among ORFs of uncertain function. This TCR derives from a human donor who received a combined kidney and bone marrow transplant. The CDR3 bases that were read are TGCGCCAGCAGTCAATCTACTCAGGGGGCCGGGGAG. Translating it yields CASSQSTQGAGE. The whole CDR3 region reads CASSQSTQGAGELFF.